This T cell receptor beta chain was captured by sequencing in a study of blood T cell repertoires in COVID-19. Study background: Acute and convalescent COVID-19 specimens originated in the United States, Italy and Spain. T cells, B-cell-depleted T cells, or PBMCs supplied cDNA or gDNA.

Authors' methods: Amplification of reference gene primers provided the estimated nucleated cell counts. Produced via immunoSEQ multiplex PCR; TCRdb's table is partial and in-frame only. From that table come the V and J calls and clone size; the DNA was used to work out D and trimming. The data hold 50,000 to 70,000 clones, with 80% to 95% observed a single time. The ends lost 4 bases at V and 5 bases at J; junction bases unmatched: 5. Germline-derived CDR1 and CDR2 are SGHRS and YFSETQ. The CDR3 spans 14 residues. The sequenced sample consisted of peripheral blood. This chain links TRBV5-1 with TRBJ2-1, with 8 bases aligning to TRBD1. The receptor was isolated from a man in his 60s with acute or convalescent COVID-19. CDR3 sequence: CASSGGTGNNEQFF. CDR3 DNA: TGCGCCAGCAGCGGGGGGACAGGCAACAATGAGCAGTTCTTC.